A selection of T cell receptor beta chains follows, all from one sample in a study of T cells in Graves' hyperthyroidism and ophthalmopathy. TCRdb analysed the multiplex PCR reads with MiXCR anew, one entry per CDR3 protein. Of about 640,000 distinct CDR3 sequences listed, about 20% are singletons. Sequenced input: blood. The source of these receptors is a man aged 30-40 years with Graves' ophthalmopathy. Both conserved end residues are part of each CDR3. Each record gives: clone size, V gene, D gene, J gene, CDR3 DNA, CDR3 protein. A D gene is named only where the DNA matches it firmly. Only part of the rows carry a size: once, few, many, or a class if the clone is expanded.

size: .; V: TRBV30; D: TRBD1; J: TRBJ1-5; DNA: TGTGCCTGGAGTACAGGGGGAGCTCAGCCCCAGCATTTT; CDR3: CAWSTGGAQPQHF
size: many; V: TRBV20-1; D: .; J: TRBJ2-7; DNA: TGCAGTGCCCGCGGCGGAGAGACCTACGAGCAGTACTTC; CDR3: CSARGGETYEQYF
size: few; V: TRBV9; D: .; J: TRBJ1-2; DNA: TGTGCCAGCGGGGGGATCTATGGCTACACCTTC; CDR3: CASGGIYGYTF
size: many; V: TRBV7-8; D: TRBD1; J: TRBJ2-5; DNA: TGTGCCAGCAGCTCCTTTATGGACAGGCGAGGAGAGACCCAGTACTTC; CDR3: CASSSFMDRRGETQYF
size: many; V: TRBV7-2; D: TRBD1; J: TRBJ2-7; DNA: TGTGCCAGCGGCCTGACAGGGAATACCTACGAGCAGTACTTC; CDR3: CASGLTGNTYEQYF
size: .; V: TRBV3-2; D: .; J: TRBJ2-5; DNA: TGTGCCAGCAGCCTACGTCCTGACAGGAGCGTAGAGACCCAGTACTTC; CDR3: CASSLRPDRSVETQYF
size: few; V: TRBV6-1; D: TRBD2; J: TRBJ2-3; DNA: TGTGCCAGCCATAGCGGGAGGGCCGCAGATACGCAGTATTTT; CDR3: CASHSGRAADTQYF
size: many; V: TRBV5-1; D: TRBD2; J: TRBJ2-7; DNA: TGCGCCAGCACCTACGGGGGGGGTCTCGAGCAGTACTTC; CDR3: CASTYGGGLEQYF
size: few; V: TRBV20-1; D: TRBD2; J: TRBJ2-1; DNA: TGCAGTGCCTGGACTAGACTCTACAATGAGCAGTTCTTC; CDR3: CSAWTRLYNEQFF
size: .; V: TRBV6-1; D: .; J: TRBJ1-5; DNA: TGTGCCAGCGGTGGTGGAGATCAGCCCCAGCATTTT; CDR3: CASGGGDQPQHF
size: .; V: TRBV20-1; D: .; J: TRBJ1-2; DNA: TGCAGTGCTATGGCCCGCACCAAAAGCTATGGCTACACCTTC; CDR3: CSAMARTKSYGYTF
size: few; V: TRBV9; D: .; J: TRBJ2-7; DNA: TGTGCCAGCAGCGTAGCTTCATCAGGGAACTACGAGCAGTACTTC; CDR3: CASSVASSGNYEQYF
size: few; V: TRBV10-3; D: TRBD2; J: TRBJ2-3; DNA: TGTGCCATCAGTGAGCTCCTAGCGGGAGGCACAGATACGCAGTATTTT; CDR3: CAISELLAGGTDTQYF
size: .; V: TRBV29-1; D: TRBD1; J: TRBJ2-7; DNA: TGCAGCGTTGAAGACAGGGGGTACGAGCAGTACTTC; CDR3: CSVEDRGYEQYF
size: few; V: TRBV28; D: .; J: TRBJ1-2; DNA: TGTGCCAGCAGACCTCCAGGCGGACGGGGGCGCGCGGACTATGGCTACACCTTC; CDR3: CASRPPGGRGRADYGYTF
size: few; V: TRBV10-3; D: TRBD1; J: TRBJ1-1; DNA: TGTGCCATCGATGGCGGGGAGGGGGCGCGGGATGAAGCTTTCTTT; CDR3: CAIDGGEGARDEAFF
size: many; V: TRBV20-1; D: .; J: TRBJ2-7; DNA: TGCAGTGCTATCAGGTCCTACGAGCAGTACTTC; CDR3: CSAIRSYEQYF
size: few; V: TRBV5-1; D: TRBD2; J: TRBJ2-5; DNA: TGCGCCAGCAGCCCAGGGACTAGCGGGAGAAGAGTAGAGACCCAGTACTTC; CDR3: CASSPGTSGRRVETQYF
size: few; V: TRBV7-3; D: TRBD1; J: TRBJ1-4; DNA: TGTGCCAGCAGCTCCCGGGACAGGGGGCTTTGTAATGAAAAACTGTTTTTT; CDR3: CASSSRDRGLCNEKLFF
size: many; V: TRBV27; D: TRBD2; J: TRBJ2-2; DNA: TGTGCCAGCAGTCCCCCTTTCTCTAGCGGGAGGGAGCTGTTTTTT; CDR3: CASSPPFSSGRELFF
size: .; V: TRBV6-2/TRBV6-3; D: .; J: TRBJ2-3; DNA: TGTGCCAGCAGGAAGAGCGGACCCCAAGGAGATACGCAGTATTTT; CDR3: CASRKSGPQGDTQYF
size: few; V: TRBV24-1; D: TRBD1; J: TRBJ2-7; DNA: TGTGCCACCAGTGAAACCGGGACAGGGGGCGAGCAGTACTTC; CDR3: CATSETGTGGEQYF
size: few; V: TRBV27; D: .; J: TRBJ2-3; DNA: TGTGCCAGCAGTTTCTCTGCGGGGTCACTATACGCAGATACGCAGTATTTT; CDR3: CASSFSAGSLYADTQYF
size: once; V: TRBV9; D: TRBD1; J: TRBJ2-6; DNA: TGTGCCAGCAGCGTAGAGGCAGGGGGCTCTGGGGCCAACGTCCTGACTTTC; CDR3: CASSVEAGGSGANVLTF
size: few; V: TRBV6-1; D: .; J: TRBJ2-2; DNA: TGTGCCAGCAGTGATATGCCGGGGGATGGCACCGGGGAGCTGTTTTTT; CDR3: CASSDMPGDGTGELFF
size: .; V: TRBV28; D: .; J: TRBJ1-2; DNA: TGTGCCAGCAGTTTGGAAAGACAGAGAAGCTATGGCTACACCTTC; CDR3: CASSLERQRSYGYTF
size: many; V: TRBV7-2; D: TRBD2; J: TRBJ2-7; DNA: TGTGCCAGCAGCTTAGTCCCAGCGGGAACCTCCGAGCAGTACTTC; CDR3: CASSLVPAGTSEQYF
size: .; V: TRBV15; D: .; J: TRBJ1-4; DNA: TGTGCCACCAGCAGAACCGGAGGGGGAACGGGTGAAAAACTGTTTTTT; CDR3: CATSRTGGGTGEKLFF
size: many; V: TRBV3-1; D: .; J: TRBJ2-5; DNA: TGTGCCAGCAGCCCGGTGGGCGGCAGAGCGAGGGAGACCCAGTACTTC; CDR3: CASSPVGGRARETQYF
size: few; V: TRBV3-1; D: TRBD2; J: TRBJ2-3; DNA: TGTGCCAGCAGCCAAGGTCTAGCGGGAGGGCTCACAGATACGCAGTATTTT; CDR3: CASSQGLAGGLTDTQYF
size: .; V: TRBV14; D: .; J: TRBJ2-1; DNA: TGTGCCAGCAGCCAAGATTTCCAGGGCCCCTACAATGAGCAGTTCTTC; CDR3: CASSQDFQGPYNEQFF